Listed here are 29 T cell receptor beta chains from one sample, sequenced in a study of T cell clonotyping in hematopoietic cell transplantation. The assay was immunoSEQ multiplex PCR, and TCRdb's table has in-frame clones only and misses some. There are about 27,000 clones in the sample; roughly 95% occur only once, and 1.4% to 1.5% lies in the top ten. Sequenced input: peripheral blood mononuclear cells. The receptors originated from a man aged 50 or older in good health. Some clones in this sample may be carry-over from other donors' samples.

The CDR3 DNA is TGTGCCAGCAGCTTAGAAGGGGGCGCAGGGTATGGCTACACCTTC. It codes for CASSLEGGAGYGYTF. The rearrangement uses TRBV7-6 and TRBJ1-2; 7 nucleotides align to TRBD1. In germline, CDR1 is SGHVS, CDR2 FNYEAQ. This CDR3 contains 15 residues. The J segment lost 5 bases and the V segment lost 1 base, leaving 7 bases of the junction unmatched.

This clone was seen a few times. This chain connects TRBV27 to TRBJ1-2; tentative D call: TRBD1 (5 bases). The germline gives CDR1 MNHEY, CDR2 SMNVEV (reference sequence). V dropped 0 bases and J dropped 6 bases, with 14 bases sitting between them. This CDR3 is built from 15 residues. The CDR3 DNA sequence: TGTGCCAGCAGTTTATCTTTTGGGGGAGGTGATGGCTACACCTTC. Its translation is CASSLSFGGGDGYTF.

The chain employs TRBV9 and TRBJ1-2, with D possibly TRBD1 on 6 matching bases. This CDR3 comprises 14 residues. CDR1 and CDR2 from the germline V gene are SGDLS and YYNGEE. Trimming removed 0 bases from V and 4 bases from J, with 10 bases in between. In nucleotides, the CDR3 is TGTGCCAGCAGCGTAGTAGGACAGATCTATGGCTACACCTTC. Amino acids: CASSVVGQIYGYTF.

This CDR3 reads CASRVGQGGSPLHF. In DNA form, the CDR3 reads TGTGCCAGCAGGGTAGGTCAGGGAGGCTCACCCCTCCACTTT. The J gene is TRBJ1-6, the V gene TRBV27, with TRBD1 as a possible D gene (5 bases). Germline CDR1 MNHEY, CDR2 SMNVEV (reference sequence). Trimming removed 6 bases from V and 10 bases from J, with 16 bases in between. This CDR3 comprises 14 residues.

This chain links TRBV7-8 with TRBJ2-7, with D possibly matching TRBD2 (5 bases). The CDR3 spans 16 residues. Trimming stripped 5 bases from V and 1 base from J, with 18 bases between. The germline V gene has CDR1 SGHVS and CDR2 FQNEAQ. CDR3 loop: CASSHWTGTASYEQYF. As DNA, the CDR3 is TGTGCCAGCAGCCATTGGACGGGAACGGCTTCCTACGAGCAGTACTTC. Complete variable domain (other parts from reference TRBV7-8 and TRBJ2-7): GAGVSQSPRYKVAKRGQDVALRCDPISGHVSLFWYQQALGQGPEFLTYFQNEAQLDKSGLPSDRFFAERPEGSVSTLKIQRTQQEDSAVYLCASSHWTGTASYEQYFGPGTRLTVT.

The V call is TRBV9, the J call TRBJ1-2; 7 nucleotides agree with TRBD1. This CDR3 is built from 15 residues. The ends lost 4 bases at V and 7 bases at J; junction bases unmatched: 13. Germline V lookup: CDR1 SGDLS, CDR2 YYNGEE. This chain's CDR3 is CASSPPTLTGLGYTF. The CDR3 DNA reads TGTGCCAGCAGCCCCCCTACCCTGACAGGGCTTGGCTACACCTTC.

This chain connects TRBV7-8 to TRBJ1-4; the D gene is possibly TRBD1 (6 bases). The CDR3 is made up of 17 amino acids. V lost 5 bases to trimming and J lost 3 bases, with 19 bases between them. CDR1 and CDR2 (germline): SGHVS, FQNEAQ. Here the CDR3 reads CASSPPSWAGANEKLFF. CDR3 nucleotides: TGTGCCAGCAGCCCCCCTTCCTGGGCAGGGGCTAATGAAAAACTGTTTTTT.

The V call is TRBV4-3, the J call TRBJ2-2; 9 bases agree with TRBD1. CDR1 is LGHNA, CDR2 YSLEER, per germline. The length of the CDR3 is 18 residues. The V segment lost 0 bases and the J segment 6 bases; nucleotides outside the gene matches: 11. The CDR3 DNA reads TGCGCCAGCAGCCAAGAGGTTGGGACAGGGTATATTTCCGGGGAGCTGTTTTTT. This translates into CASSQEVGTGYISGELFF.

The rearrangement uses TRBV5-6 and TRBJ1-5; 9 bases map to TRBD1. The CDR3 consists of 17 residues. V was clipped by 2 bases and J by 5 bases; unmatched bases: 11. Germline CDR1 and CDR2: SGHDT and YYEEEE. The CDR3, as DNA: TGTGCCAGCAGCTTTAGTAGAGGGACAGGGAGGTATCAGCCCCAGCATTTT. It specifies CASSFSRGTGRYQPQHF.

CDR3 amino acids: CAIKGHASTSYNSPLHF. The DNA for the CDR3 is TGTGCCATCAAGGGCCATGCAAGTACCTCCTATAATTCACCCCTCCACTTT. The genes are TRBV10-3 and TRBJ1-6; D is ambiguous. This CDR3 contains 17 residues. Deletions cut 7 bases from V and 0 bases from J, with 16 bases between. The germline gives CDR1 ENHRY, CDR2 SYGVKD.

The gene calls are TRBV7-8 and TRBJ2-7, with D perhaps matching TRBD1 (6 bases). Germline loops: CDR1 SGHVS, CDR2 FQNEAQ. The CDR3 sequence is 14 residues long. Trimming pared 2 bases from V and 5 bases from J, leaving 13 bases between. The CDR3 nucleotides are TGTGCCAGCAGCTTATTTGGGGGCGGCGACGAGCAGTACTTC. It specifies CASSLFGGGDEQYF.

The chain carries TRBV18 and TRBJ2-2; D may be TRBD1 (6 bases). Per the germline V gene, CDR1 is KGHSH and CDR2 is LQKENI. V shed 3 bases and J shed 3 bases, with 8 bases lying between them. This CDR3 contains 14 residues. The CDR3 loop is CASSPPGDTGELFF. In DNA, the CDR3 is TGTGCCAGCTCACCCCCAGGGGACACCGGGGAGCTGTTTTTT.

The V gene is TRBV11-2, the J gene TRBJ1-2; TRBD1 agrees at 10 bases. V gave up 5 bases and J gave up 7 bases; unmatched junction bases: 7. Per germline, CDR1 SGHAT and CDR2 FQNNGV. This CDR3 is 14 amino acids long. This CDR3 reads CASSPQTGGSGYTF. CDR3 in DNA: TGTGCCAGCAGCCCCCAGACAGGGGGCAGTGGCTACACCTTC.

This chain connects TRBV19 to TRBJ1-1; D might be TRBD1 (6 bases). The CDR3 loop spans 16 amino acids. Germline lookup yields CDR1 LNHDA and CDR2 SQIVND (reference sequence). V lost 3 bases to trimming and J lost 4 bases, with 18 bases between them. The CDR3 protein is CASSIGGGGKVTEAFF. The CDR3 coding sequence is TGTGCCAGTAGTATTGGGGGCGGGGGGAAAGTCACTGAAGCTTTCTTT.

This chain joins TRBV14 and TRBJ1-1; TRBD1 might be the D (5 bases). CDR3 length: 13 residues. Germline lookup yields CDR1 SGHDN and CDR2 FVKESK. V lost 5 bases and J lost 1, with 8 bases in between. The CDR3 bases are TGTGCCAGCAGCTTCGACAGGAACACTGAAGCTTTCTTT. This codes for CASSFDRNTEAFF.

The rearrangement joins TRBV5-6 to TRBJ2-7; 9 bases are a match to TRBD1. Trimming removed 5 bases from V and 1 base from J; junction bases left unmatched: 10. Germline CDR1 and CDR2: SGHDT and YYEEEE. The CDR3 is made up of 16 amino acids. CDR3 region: CASRESGTGLSYEQYF. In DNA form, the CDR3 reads TGTGCCAGCAGAGAGTCTGGGACAGGGCTATCCTACGAGCAGTACTTC. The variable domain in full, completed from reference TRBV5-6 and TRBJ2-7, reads DAGVTQSPTHLIKTRGQQVTLRCSPKSGHDTVSWYQQALGQGPQFIFQYYEEEERQRGNFPDRFSGHQFPNYSSELNVNALLLGDSALYLCASRESGTGLSYEQYFGPGTRLTVT.

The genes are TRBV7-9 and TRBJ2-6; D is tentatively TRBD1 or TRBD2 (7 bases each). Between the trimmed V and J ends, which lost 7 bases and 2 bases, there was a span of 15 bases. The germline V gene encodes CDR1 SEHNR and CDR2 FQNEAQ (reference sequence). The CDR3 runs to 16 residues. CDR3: CASNDREGPGANVLTF. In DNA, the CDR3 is TGTGCCAGCAACGACAGGGAGGGCCCTGGGGCCAACGTCCTGACTTTC.

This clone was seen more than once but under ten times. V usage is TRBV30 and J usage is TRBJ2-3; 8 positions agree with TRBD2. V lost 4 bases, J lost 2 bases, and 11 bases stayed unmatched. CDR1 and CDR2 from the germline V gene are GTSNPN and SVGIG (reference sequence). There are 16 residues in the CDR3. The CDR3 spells CAWTQGSGGYTDTQYF. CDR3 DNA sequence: TGTGCCTGGACGCAGGGCAGCGGGGGATACACAGATACGCAGTATTTT.

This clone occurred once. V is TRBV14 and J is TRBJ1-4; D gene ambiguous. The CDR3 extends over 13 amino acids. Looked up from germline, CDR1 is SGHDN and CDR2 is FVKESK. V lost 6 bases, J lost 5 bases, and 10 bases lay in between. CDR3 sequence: CASSQRLNEKLFF. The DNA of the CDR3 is TGTGCCAGCAGTCAGCGTCTCAATGAAAAACTGTTTTTT.

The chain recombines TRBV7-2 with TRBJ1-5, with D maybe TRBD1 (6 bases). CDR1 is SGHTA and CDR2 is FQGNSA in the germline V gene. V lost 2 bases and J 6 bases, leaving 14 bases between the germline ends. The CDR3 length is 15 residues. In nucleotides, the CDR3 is TGTGCCAGCAGCTTAAAACAGGGAAGAGGTCAGCCCCAGCATTTT. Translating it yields CASSLKQGRGQPQHF.

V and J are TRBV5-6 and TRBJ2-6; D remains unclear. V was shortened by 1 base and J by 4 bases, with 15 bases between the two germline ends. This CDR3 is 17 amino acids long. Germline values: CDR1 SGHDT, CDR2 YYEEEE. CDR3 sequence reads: CASSLLFVGNGANVLTF. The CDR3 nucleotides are TGTGCCAGCAGCTTGTTATTTGTTGGGAACGGGGCCAACGTCCTGACTTTC.

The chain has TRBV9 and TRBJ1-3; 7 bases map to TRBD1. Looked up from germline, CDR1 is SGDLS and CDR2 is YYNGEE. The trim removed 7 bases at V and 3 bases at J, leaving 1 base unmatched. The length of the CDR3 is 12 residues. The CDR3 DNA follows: TGTGCCAGCGGACAGGTTGGAAACACCATATATTTT. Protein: CASGQVGNTIYF.

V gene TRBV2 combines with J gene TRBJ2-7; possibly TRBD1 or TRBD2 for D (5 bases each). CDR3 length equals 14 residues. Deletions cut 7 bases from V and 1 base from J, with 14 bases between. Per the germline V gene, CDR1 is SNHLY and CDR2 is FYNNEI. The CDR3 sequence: CASTLTGGSYEQYF. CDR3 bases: TGTGCCAGCACCCTGACTGGGGGATCCTACGAGCAGTACTTC.

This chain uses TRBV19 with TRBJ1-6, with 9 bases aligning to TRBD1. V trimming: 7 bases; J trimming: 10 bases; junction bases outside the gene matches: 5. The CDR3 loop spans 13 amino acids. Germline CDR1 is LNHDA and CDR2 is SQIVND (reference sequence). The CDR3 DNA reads TGTGCCAGTAATGGACAGGGGAGATCACCCCTCCACTTT. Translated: CASNGQGRSPLHF.

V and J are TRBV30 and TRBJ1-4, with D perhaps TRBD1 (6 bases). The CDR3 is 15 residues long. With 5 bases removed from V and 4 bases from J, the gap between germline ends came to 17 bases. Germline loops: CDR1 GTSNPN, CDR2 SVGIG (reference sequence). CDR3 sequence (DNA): TGTGCCTGGTTTAAACCGGGACATAGTAATGAAAAACTGTTTTTT. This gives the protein CAWFKPGHSNEKLFF.

The CDR3 sequence is CASSTGRNSPLHF. Here the CDR3 DNA reads TGTGCCAGCAGTACAGGACGTAATTCACCCCTCCACTTT. This chain joins TRBV6-1 and TRBJ1-6, with a tentative D call TRBD1 (5 bases). Trimming removed 5 bases from V and 6 bases from J, with 8 bases in between. This CDR3 is built from 13 residues. Germline V CDR1 and CDR2: MNHNS, SASEGT.

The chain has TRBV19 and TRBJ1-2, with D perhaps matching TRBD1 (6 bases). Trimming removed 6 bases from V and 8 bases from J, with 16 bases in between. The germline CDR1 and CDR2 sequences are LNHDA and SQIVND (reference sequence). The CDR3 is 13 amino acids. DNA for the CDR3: TGTGCCAGTAGGCAGACAGGATTTGACGGCTACACCTTC. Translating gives CASRQTGFDGYTF.

CDR3 sequence: CASSSTSGGTPYQETQYF. DNA for the CDR3: TGCGCCAGCAGCTCCACTAGCGGGGGGACCCCGTACCAAGAGACCCAGTACTTC. This chain links TRBV5-1 with TRBJ2-5; 12 bases match TRBD2. CDR3 size: 18 residues. Germline V CDR1 and CDR2: SGHRS, YFSETQ. The V and J ends lost 3 bases and 0 bases, in that order; junction bases with no gene match: 9.

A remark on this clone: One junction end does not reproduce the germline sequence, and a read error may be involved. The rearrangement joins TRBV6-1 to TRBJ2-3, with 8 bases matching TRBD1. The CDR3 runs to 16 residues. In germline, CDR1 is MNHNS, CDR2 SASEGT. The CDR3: CASRDGQGRRTDTQYF. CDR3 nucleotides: TGTGCCAGCCGTGATGGACAGGGTAGACGTACAGATACGCAGTATTTT.